This T cell receptor (beta chain) was retrieved from a study of tissue T cells after allogeneic stem cell transplantation. Study-wide findings and caveats: This small cohort was clinically heterogeneous, and sampling depth was a limitation. Shared clones across patients were few; motif clustering revealed tissue-specific shared signatures.

Sequencing used immunoSEQ multiplex PCR; TCRdb keeps in-frame clones, though not all of them. The repertoire holds about 6,900 clones, with around 50% as singletons. Time point here: mouse harvest day 7 after allogeneic transplant. Each mouse received 10^7 T-cell-depleted marrow cells plus 10^6 splenic CD5+ T cells by tail vein. This mouse GVHD model was MHC-mismatched B6 to BALB/c, profiled day 7 or 14. The CDR3 is 13 amino acids. With 1 base removed from V and 4 bases from J, the gap between germline ends came to 8 bases. Germline V gives CDR1 NNHNN, CDR2 SYGAGS (reference sequence). As to this clone: The antigen is undetermined. Gene labels here are mouse ones. The CDR3 end lies 1 residue beyond the end of the read and is filled in from the germline J gene.

This TCR was recovered from a female BALB/c mouse given C57BL/6 T cells with graft-versus-host disease after an allogeneic hematopoietic cell transplant. What was sequenced was gut tissue. The chain joins TRBV13-2 to TRBJ1-2; no reliable D call. The CDR3 is CASGDWGGSDYTF. The CDR3 DNA, read in part, is TGTGCCAGCGGTGATTGGGGTGGCTCCGACTACACC.